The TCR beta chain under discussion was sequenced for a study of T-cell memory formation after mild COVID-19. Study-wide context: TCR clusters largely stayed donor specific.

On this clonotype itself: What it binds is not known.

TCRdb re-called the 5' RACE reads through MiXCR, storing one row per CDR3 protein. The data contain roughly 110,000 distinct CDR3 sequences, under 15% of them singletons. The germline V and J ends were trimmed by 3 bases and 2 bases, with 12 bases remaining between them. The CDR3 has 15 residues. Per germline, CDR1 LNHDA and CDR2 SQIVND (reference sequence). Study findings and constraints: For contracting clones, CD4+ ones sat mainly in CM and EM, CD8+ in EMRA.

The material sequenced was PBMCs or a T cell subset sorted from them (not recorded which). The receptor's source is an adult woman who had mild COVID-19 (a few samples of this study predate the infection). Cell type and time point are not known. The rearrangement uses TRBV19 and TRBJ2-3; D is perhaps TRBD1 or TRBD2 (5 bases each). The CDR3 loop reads CASSISGPTTDTQYF. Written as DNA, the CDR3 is TGTGCCAGTAGTATTTCGGGACCTACCACAGATACGCAGTATTTT.